This T cell receptor (beta chain) was profiled in a study of regulatory T cells in long-lasting Graves disease. This clonotype appeared many times. Its target is unknown. CDR3 regions were amplified by Arm-PCR using iRepertoire HTBI primers to build TCR beta libraries. TCRdb reprocessed the multiplex PCR reads via MiXCR and lists one record per CDR3 protein. The data hold a few hundred thousand distinct CDR3 sequences, with roughly 25% observed a single time. Time point here: persistent/refractory GD, antithyroid drugs over 5 years with positive TRAb. From PBMCs, RNA was extracted and then used to make the TCR library. Study-wide results and limits: TCR diversity was lower in persistent than newly diagnosed Graves' disease.

The junction had 4 bases not matched to a gene; V was cut back by 7 bases and J by 8 bases. Looked up from germline, CDR1 is SNHLY and CDR2 is FYNNEI. This CDR3 is 11 amino acids long. The chain joins TRBV2 to TRBJ1-2; 7 positions agree with TRBD1. This TCR came from a woman between 40 and 50 years old with Graves disease. The sequenced sample was peripheral blood mononuclear cells (PBMCs), obtained when the disease was refractory, from a patient treated with antithyroid drugs. In DNA form, the CDR3 reads TGTGCCAGCATAAGGGGGCGCGGCTACACCTTC. Translating gives CASIRGRGYTF.